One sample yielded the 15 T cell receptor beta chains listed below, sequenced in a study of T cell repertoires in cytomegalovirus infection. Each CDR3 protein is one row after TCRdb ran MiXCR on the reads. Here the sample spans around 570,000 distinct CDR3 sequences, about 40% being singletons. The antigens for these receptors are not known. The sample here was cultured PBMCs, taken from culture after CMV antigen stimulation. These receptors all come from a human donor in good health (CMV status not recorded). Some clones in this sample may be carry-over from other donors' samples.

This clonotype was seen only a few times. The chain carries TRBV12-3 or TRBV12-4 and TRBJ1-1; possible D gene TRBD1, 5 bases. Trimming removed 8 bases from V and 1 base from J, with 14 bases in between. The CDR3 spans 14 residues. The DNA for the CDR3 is TGTGCCAGCGGGGAGGAGGGGCCGAACACTGAAGCTTTCTTT. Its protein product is CASGEEGPNTEAFF.

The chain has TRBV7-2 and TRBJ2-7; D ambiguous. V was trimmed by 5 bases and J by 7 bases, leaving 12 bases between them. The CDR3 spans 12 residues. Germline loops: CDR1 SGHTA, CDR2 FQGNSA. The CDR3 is CASSLGSWEQYF. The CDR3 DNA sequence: TGTGCCAGCAGCCTTGGGTCTTGGGAGCAGTACTTC.

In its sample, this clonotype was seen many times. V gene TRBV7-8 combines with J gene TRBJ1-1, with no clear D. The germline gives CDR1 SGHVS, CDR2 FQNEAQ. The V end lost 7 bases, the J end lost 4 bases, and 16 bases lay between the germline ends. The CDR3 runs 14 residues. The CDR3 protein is CASTTGNVLTEAFF. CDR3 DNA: TGTGCCAGCACTACGGGGAACGTACTCACTGAAGCTTTCTTT.

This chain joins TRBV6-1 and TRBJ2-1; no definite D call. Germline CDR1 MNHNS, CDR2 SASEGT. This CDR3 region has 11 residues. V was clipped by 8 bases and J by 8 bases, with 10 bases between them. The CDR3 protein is CASRALYEQFF. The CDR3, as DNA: TGTGCCAGCCGGGCCCTTTATGAGCAGTTCTTC.

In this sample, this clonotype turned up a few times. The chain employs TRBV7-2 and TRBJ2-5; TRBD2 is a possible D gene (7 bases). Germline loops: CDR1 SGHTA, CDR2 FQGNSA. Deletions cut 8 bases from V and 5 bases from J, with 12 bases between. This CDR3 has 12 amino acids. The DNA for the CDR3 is TGTGCCAGCGCAAGGGGGGGGGAGACCCAGTACTTC. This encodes CASARGGETQYF.

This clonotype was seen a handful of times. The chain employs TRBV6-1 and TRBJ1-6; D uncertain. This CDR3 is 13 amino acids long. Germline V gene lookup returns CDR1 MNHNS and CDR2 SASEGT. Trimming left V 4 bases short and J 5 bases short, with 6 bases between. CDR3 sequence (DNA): TGTGCCAGCAGTGCTGACAATAATTCACCCCTCCACTTT. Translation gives CASSADNNSPLHF.

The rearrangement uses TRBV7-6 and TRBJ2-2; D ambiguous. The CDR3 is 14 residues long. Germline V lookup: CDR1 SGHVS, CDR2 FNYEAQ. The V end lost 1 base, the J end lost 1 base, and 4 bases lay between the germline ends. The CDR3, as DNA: TGTGCCAGCAGCTTAGAGTGGAACACCGGGGAGCTGTTTTTT. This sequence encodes CASSLEWNTGELFF.

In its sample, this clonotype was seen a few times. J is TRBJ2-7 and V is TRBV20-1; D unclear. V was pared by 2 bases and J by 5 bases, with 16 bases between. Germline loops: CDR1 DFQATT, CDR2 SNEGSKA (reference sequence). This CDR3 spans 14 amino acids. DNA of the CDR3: TGCAGTGCTAGAAGTCGGACCCCTGATGACGAGCAGTACTTC. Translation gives CSARSRTPDDEQYF.

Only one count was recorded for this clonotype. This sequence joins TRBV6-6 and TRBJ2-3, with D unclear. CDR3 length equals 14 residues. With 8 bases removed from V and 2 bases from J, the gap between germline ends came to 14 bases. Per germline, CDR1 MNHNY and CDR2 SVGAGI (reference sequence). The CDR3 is CASRLIGATDTQYF. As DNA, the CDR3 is TGTGCCAGCCGGTTGATTGGAGCCACAGATACGCAGTATTTT.

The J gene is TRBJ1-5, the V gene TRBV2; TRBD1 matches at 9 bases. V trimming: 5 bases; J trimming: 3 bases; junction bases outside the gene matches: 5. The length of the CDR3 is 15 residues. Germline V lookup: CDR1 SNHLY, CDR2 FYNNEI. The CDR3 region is CASSLTGGNNQPQHF. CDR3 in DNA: TGTGCCAGCAGTTTGACAGGGGGTAACAATCAGCCCCAGCATTTT.

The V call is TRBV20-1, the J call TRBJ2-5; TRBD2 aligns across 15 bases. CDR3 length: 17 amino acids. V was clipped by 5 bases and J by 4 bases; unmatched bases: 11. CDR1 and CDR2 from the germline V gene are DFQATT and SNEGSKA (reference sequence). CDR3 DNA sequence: TGCAGTGCTTTAGAAAGCCCGGGACTAGCGGGAGGAGAGACCCAGTACTTC. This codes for CSALESPGLAGGETQYF.

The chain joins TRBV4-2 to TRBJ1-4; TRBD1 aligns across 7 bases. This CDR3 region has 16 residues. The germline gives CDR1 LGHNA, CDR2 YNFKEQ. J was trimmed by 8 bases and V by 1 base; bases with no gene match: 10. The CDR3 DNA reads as TGTGCCAGCAGCCAAGTCCAGGGGGAGGTGGACGAAAAACTGTTTTTT. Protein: CASSQVQGEVDEKLFF.

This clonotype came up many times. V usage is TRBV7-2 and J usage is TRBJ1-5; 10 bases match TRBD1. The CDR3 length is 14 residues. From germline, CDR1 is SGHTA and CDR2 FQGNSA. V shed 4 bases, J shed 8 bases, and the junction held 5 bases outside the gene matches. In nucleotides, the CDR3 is TGTGCCAGCAGCTCAAGGACAGGGGGGGAGCCCCAGCATTTT. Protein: CASSSRTGGEPQHF. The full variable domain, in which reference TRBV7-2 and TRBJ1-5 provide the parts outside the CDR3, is GAGVSQSPSNKVTEKGKDVELRCDPISGHTALYWYRQSLGQGLEFLIYFQGNSAPDKSGLPSDRFSAERTGGSVSTLTIQRTQQEDSAVYLCASSSRTGGEPQHFGDGTRLSIL.

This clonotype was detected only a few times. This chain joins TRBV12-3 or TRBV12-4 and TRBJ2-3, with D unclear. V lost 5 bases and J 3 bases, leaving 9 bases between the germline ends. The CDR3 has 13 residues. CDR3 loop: CASSTRQTDTQYF. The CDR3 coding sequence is TGTGCCAGCAGTACCCGACAAACAGATACGCAGTATTTT.

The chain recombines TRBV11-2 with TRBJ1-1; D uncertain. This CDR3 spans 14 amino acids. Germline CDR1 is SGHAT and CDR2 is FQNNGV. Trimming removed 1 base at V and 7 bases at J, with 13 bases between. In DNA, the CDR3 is TGTGCCAGCAGCTTAGCGTCCGCCGGTGGTGAAGCTTTCTTT. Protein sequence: CASSLASAGGEAFF. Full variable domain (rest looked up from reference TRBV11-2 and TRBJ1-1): EAGVAQSPRYKIIEKRQSVAFWCNPISGHATLYWYQQILGQGPKLLIQFQNNGVVDDSQLPKDRFSAERLKGVDSTLKIQPAKLEDSAVYLCASSLASAGGEAFFGQGTRLTVV.